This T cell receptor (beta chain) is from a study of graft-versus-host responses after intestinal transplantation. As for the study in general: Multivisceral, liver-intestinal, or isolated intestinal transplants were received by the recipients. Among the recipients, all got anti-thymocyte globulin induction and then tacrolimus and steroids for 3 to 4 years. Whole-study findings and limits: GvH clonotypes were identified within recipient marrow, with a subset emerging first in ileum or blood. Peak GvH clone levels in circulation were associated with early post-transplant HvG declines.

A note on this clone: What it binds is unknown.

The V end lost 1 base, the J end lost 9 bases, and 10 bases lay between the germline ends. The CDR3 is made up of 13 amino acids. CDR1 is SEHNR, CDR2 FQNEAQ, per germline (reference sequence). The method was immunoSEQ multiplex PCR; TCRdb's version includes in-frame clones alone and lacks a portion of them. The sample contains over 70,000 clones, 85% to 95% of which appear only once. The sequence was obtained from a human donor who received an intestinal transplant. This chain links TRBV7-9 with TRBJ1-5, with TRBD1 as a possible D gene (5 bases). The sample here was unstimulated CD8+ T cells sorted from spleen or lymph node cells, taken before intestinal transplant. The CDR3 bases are TGTGCCAGCAGCTTAGGGGGCCAGGGGCCCCAGCATTTT. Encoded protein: CASSLGGQGPQHF. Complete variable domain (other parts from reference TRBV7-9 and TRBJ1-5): DTGVSQNPRHKITKRGQNVTFRCDPISEHNRLYWYRQTLGQGPEFLTYFQNEAQLEKSRLLSDRFSAERPKGSFSTLEIQRTEQGDSAMYLCASSLGGQGPQHFGDGTRLSIL.